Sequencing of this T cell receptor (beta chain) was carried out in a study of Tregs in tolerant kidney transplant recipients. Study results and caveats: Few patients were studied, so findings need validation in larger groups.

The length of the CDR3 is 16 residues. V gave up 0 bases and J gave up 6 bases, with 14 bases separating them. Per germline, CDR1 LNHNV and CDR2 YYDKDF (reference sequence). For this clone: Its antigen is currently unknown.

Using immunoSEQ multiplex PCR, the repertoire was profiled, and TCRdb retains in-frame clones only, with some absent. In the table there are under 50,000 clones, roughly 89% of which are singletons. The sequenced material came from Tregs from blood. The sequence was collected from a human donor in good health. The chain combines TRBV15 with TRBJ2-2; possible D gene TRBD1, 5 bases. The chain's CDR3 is CATSRDWLPRAGELFF. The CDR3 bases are TGTGCCACCAGCAGAGATTGGCTTCCCAGGGCCGGGGAGCTGTTTTTT.